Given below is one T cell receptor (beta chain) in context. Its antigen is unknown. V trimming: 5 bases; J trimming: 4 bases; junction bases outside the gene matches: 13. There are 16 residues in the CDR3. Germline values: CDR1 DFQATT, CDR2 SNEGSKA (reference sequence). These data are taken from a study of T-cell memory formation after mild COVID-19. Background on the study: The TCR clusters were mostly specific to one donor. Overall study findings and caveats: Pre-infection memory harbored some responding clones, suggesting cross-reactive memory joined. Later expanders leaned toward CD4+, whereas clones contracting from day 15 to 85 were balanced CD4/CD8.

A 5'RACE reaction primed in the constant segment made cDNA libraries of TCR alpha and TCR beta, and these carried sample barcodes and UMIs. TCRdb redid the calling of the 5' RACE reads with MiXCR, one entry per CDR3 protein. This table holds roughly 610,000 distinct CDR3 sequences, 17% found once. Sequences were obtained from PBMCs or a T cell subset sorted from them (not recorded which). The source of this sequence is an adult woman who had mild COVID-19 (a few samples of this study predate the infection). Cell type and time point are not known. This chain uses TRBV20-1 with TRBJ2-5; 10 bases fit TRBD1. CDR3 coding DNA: TGCAGTGCTTCCGGGACAGGGGTTGGGTTTTCAGAGACCCAGTACTTC. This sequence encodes CSASGTGVGFSETQYF.